This paragraph covers one T cell receptor beta chain sequence. No antigen is known for it. This sample is part of a study of T-cell reconstitution after alpha-beta-depleted transplantation in children. General study points: It was reported that alpha-beta T cells came from several hundred expanded graft clones (about two months after transplant).

This sample's TCRbeta library carried unique molecular identifier barcodes. TCRdb re-called the PCR reads with MiXCR, one entry per CDR3 protein. The sample shows about 870,000 distinct CDR3 sequences, roughly 15% of them seen only once. V shed 3 bases and J shed 2 bases, with 14 bases lying between them. Germline V gives CDR1 SGHVS, CDR2 FNYEAQ. The CDR3 length is 15 residues. The sample was PBMCs, mostly from graft donor cells, taken 360 days after TCRalphabeta/CD19-depleted stem cell transplant. V gene TRBV7-6 combines with J gene TRBJ2-7, with a tentative D call TRBD1 (6 bases). This sequence was found in a male patient between 5 and 17 years old who had a stem cell transplant for acute lymphoblastic leukemia, so the T cells may come from the graft donor. CDR3 region: CASSFAGTPTYEQYF. The CDR3 bases are TGTGCCAGCAGCTTCGCCGGGACACCGACCTACGAGCAGTACTTC.